This TCR beta chain was captured in a study of regulatory T cells in long-lasting Graves disease. Combining iRepertoire HTBI primers with Arm-PCR of CDR3 regions, the authors built TCR beta libraries. TCRdb processed the multiplex PCR reads anew with MiXCR; each CDR3 protein has one entry. The data hold about 420,000 distinct CDR3 sequences, with around a quarter observed a single time. This clonotype showed up many times. Sample time point: persistent/refractory GD, antithyroid drugs over 5 years with positive TRAb. PBMC RNA served as the TCR library source. With V trimmed by 0 bases and J by 3 bases, 4 bases remained unmatched. CDR1 and CDR2 (germline): SGHVS, FQNEAQ. The CDR3 extends over 15 amino acids.

The sequence was collected from a female donor with Graves disease. Sample: peripheral blood mononuclear cells (PBMCs), taken when the disease was refractory, from a patient treated with antithyroid drugs. V is TRBV7-8 and J is TRBJ2-7, with 8 bases identical to TRBD1. The CDR3 nucleotides are TGTGCCAGCAGCTTAGCAAACAGGGGGTACTACGAGCAGTACTTC. It codes for CASSLANRGYYEQYF.